Sequencing of this T cell receptor beta chain was carried out in a study of cytomegalovirus exposure and HLA in healthy donors. General observations from the study: Cytomegalovirus status was reportedly diagnosed by the classifier with high sensitivity and specificity. A later analysis associated 15,000 to 20,000 TCR beta sequences with HLA alleles at a 0.05 false discovery rate.

The CDR3 totals 15 residues. Germline V gene data show CDR1 as SGHAT and CDR2 as FQNNGV. V gave up 2 bases and J gave up 4 bases, with 12 bases separating them. Amplification used 60 Vbeta primers and 13 Jbeta primers. Authors' data handling: Unique TCR beta chains totaled approximately 83 million in a later count, with approximately 10 million of them shared. Libraries were prepared by immunoSEQ multiplex PCR; TCRdb keeps only in-frame clonotypes and omits some of them. V, J and clone size are taken as reported in that table, and D and trimming were inferred from the DNA itself. The table records some 120,000 clones, 82% of them present only once. This clone has only one observation. Its antigen is unidentified.

The source is a male donor in good health and CMV-seropositive. The sequenced sample consisted of PBMCs. V and J are TRBV11-2 and TRBJ1-5; possible D gene TRBD1, 5 bases. The CDR3 here is CASSLFAGSNQPQHF. DNA of the CDR3: TGTGCCAGCAGCTTATTCGCAGGGTCTAATCAGCCCCAGCATTTT.